This T cell receptor beta chain was recorded in a study of blood T cell repertoires in COVID-19. As for the study in general: COVID-19 samples from acute and convalescent phases originated in the United States, Italy and Spain. T cells, B-cell-depleted T cells, or PBMCs supplied cDNA or gDNA.

V dropped 6 bases and J dropped 7 bases, with 13 bases sitting between them. Germline loops: CDR1 SNHLY, CDR2 FYNNEI. The CDR3 covers 13 residues. Original data processing: Nucleated cell number was recorded as an estimate derived from reference gene primer amplification. The table came from immunoSEQ multiplex PCR; TCRdb's copy has only in-frame clones and leaves some out. V and J calls and clone size are copied from that table; D and trimming were computed from the DNA. The data contain about 190,000 clones, 70% to 90% of them singletons. The chain couples TRBV2 to TRBJ2-1; no reliable D call. The receptor's source is a man aged 30 to 39 with acute or convalescent COVID-19. Sequenced input: peripheral blood. The CDR3 coding sequence is TGTGCCAGCAGCGGCGGAAATAAAAATGAGCAGTTCTTC. Its protein is CASSGGNKNEQFF.